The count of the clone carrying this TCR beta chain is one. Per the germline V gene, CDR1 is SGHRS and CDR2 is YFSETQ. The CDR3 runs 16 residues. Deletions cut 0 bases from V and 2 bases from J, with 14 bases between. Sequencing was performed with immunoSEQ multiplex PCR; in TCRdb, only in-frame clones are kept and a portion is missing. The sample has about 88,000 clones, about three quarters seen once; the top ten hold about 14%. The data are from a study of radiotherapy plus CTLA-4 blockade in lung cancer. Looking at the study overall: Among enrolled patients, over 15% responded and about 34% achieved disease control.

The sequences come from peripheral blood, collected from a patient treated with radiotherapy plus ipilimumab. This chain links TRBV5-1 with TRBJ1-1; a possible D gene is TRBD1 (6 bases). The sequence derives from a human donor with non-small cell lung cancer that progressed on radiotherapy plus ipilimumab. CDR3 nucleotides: TGCGCCAGCAGCTTGGGGGGCGGGGGCGCAAACACTGAAGCTTTCTTT. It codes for CASSLGGGGANTEAFF.